The 32 T cell receptor beta chains reported below all come from one sample, sequenced in a study of shared clonotypes between healthy human individuals (dated by TCRdb to the early 2020s). For the CD8 naive samples, CD45RO-negative cells were positively selected for CCR7, yielding a CD45RA+CCR7+ population from which TemRA cells were excluded. Library preparation employed the immunoSEQ multiplex PCR assay. Held by TCRdb, this immuneACCESS table contains in-frame sequences only and omits some clones. Under half of the omission traces to an unresolved V gene where checked; the cause of the rest is unknown. This sample is represented by around 620,000 clones; 90% to 95% of them were singletons. Jointly, the top ten make up approximately 0.11% of the sample. Source material: naive CD8+ T cells sorted from blood. Interpreted using the paper, the cell subset or site label stands for: CD45RA+CCR7+. The receptors were sampled from a woman in her twenties or thirties in good health.

The genes are TRBV7-8 and TRBJ2-7; 13 bases align to TRBD2. The germline CDR1 and CDR2 sequences are SGHVS and FQNEAQ. Germline trimming cut 4 bases from V and 2 bases from J; bases unmatched to any gene: 14. This CDR3 spans 19 amino acids. CDR3 protein: CASSSRLAGGGPLPYEQYF. The CDR3 coding sequence is TGTGCCAGCAGCTCCCGACTAGCGGGAGGAGGTCCCCTCCCCTACGAGCAGTACTTC.

The genes are TRBV28 and TRBJ2-1; D is unclear. The V gene lost 4 bases and the J gene lost 8 bases, with 6 bases spanning the gap. The CDR3 extends over 11 amino acids. Germline CDR1 reads MDHEN; CDR2 reads SYDVKM. CDR3 region: CASSSNHEQFF. Written as DNA, the CDR3 is TGTGCCAGCAGTTCGAACCATGAGCAGTTCTTC.

The chain couples TRBV29-1 to TRBJ1-1; weak D call: TRBD1 (6 bases). V was shortened by 5 bases and J by 2 bases, with 9 bases between the two germline ends. This CDR3 spans 12 amino acids. Germline V gene data show CDR1 as SQVTM and CDR2 as ANQGSEA. The CDR3 DNA is TGCAGCGTTCGGGGGCTTAACACTGAAGCTTTCTTT. It codes for CSVRGLNTEAFF.

With respect to this clone: Other DNA sequences in the same sample also yield this CDR3. The rearrangement joins TRBV5-6 to TRBJ2-7; maybe TRBD2 (6 bases). The CDR3 runs 13 residues. V was clipped by 0 bases and J by 3 bases, with 7 bases between them. Germline V lookup: CDR1 SGHDT, CDR2 YYEEEE. The CDR3 DNA sequence: TGTGCCAGCAGCTTGGAGGGAGGCTACGAGCAGTACTTC. Its translation: CASSLEGGYEQYF.

The chain links TRBV6-1 to TRBJ2-7; D perhaps matches TRBD2 (5 bases). The CDR3 contains 14 residues. Germline CDR1 MNHNS, CDR2 SASEGT. The V and J ends lost 1 base and 5 bases respectively, with 12 bases between them. The chain's CDR3 is CASSEVPSYHEQYF. The CDR3 DNA sequence: TGTGCCAGCAGTGAAGTACCTAGCTACCACGAGCAGTACTTC.

This sequence joins TRBV19 and TRBJ2-5, with 7 bases identical to TRBD2. J gave up 2 bases and V 5 bases, and 11 bases lay outside the gene matches. The CDR3 has 16 residues. CDR1 LNHDA and CDR2 SQIVND come from the germline V gene (reference sequence). The CDR3 reads CASSPGTMGSQETQYF. CDR3 DNA: TGTGCCAGTAGTCCAGGGACTATGGGGTCGCAAGAGACCCAGTACTTC.

The rearrangement links TRBV9 to TRBJ1-1; 9 bases are a match to TRBD1. The CDR3 is 15 amino acids. Trimming at V came to 0 bases and at J to 5 bases, leaving 5 bases not matched to a gene. Germline V lookup: CDR1 SGDLS, CDR2 YYNGEE. In nucleotides, the CDR3 is TGTGCCAGCAGCGTAGGAACAGGGGGCGAGACTGAAGCTTTCTTT. This codes for CASSVGTGGETEAFF.

The genes are TRBV7-9 and TRBJ1-2; D unclear. Germline V gene lookup returns CDR1 SEHNR and CDR2 FQNEAQ (reference sequence). The CDR3 runs to 14 residues. Trimming stripped 1 base from V and 4 bases from J, with 10 bases between. The CDR3 protein is CASSLVQRFYGYTF. The CDR3 DNA follows: TGTGCCAGCAGCTTAGTTCAGAGGTTCTATGGCTACACCTTC.

This chain connects TRBV5-6 to TRBJ2-7; D is possibly TRBD1 (6 bases). The V gene's germline CDR1 is SGHDT and CDR2 YYEEEE. This CDR3 contains 15 residues. With 4 bases removed from V and 0 bases from J, the gap between germline ends came to 14 bases. CDR3 loop: CASSRVGGSSYEQYF. The DNA for the CDR3 is TGTGCCAGCAGCCGTGTTGGGGGCAGCTCCTACGAGCAGTACTTC.

The rearrangement links TRBV2 to TRBJ2-3; perhaps TRBD2 as D (5 bases). CDR3 size: 12 residues. The germline gives CDR1 SNHLY, CDR2 FYNNEI. V was shortened by 8 bases and J by 4 bases, with 10 bases between the two germline ends. In DNA, the CDR3 is TGTGCCAGCGAGGGTCAGCCAGATACGCAGTATTTT. This codes for CASEGQPDTQYF.

The rearrangement joins TRBV7-9 to TRBJ2-7; possible D gene TRBD1, 6 bases. V lost 10 bases, J lost 3 bases, and 7 bases lay in between. CDR1 SEHNR and CDR2 FQNEAQ come from the germline V gene (reference sequence). The CDR3 consists of 10 residues. In DNA form, the CDR3 reads TGTGCCACAGGGGACTACGAGCAGTACTTC. Protein product: CATGDYEQYF.

The gene calls are TRBV28 and TRBJ1-2; 8 bases agree with TRBD1. The CDR3 has 12 residues. Looked up from germline, CDR1 is MDHEN and CDR2 is SYDVKM. The CDR3 sequence is CVAGGANYGYTF. As DNA, the CDR3 is TGTGTGGCAGGGGGCGCCAACTATGGCTACACCTTC.

The chain is built from TRBV2 and TRBJ2-7, with 10 bases fitting TRBD1. This CDR3 has 18 amino acids. V shed 8 bases, J shed 2 bases, and the junction held 18 bases outside the gene matches. The germline V gene encodes CDR1 SNHLY and CDR2 FYNNEI. The DNA of the CDR3 is TGTGCCAGCGGGGGACAGGGGTCTCCGGGACTACGGCCCTACGAGCAGTACTTC. It encodes CASGGQGSPGLRPYEQYF. The full variable domain, completed using reference TRBV2 and TRBJ2-7, is EPEVTQTPSHQVTQMGQEVILRCVPISNHLYFYWYRQILGQKVEFLVSFYNNEISEKSEIFDDQFSVERPDGSNFTLKIRSTKLEDSAMYFCASGGQGSPGLRPYEQYFGPGTRLTVT.

Concerning this clone: Other nucleotide sequences in the sample specify the same CDR3. V is TRBV5-6 and J is TRBJ2-7; no reliable D call. Trimming stripped 0 bases from V and 2 bases from J, with 12 bases between. The CDR3 spans 15 residues. Looked up from germline, CDR1 is SGHDT and CDR2 is YYEEEE. CDR3 DNA: TGTGCCAGCAGCTTGGGATCCCAAGGAGCCTACGAGCAGTACTTC. Amino acid sequence: CASSLGSQGAYEQYF.

The rearrangement joins TRBV7-9 to TRBJ1-2; D perhaps matches TRBD1 (5 bases). Between the trimmed V and J ends, which lost 5 bases and 3 bases, there was a span of 13 bases. CDR1 SEHNR and CDR2 FQNEAQ come from the germline V gene (reference sequence). CDR3 length: 14 residues. CDR3 region: CASSPGGGYYGYTF. DNA of the CDR3: TGTGCCAGCAGCCCCGGGGGGGGATACTATGGCTACACCTTC.

V usage is TRBV7-9 and J usage is TRBJ2-5; D is ambiguous. V lost 2 bases and J 4 bases, leaving 8 bases between the germline ends. Germline V gene sequence: CDR1 SEHNR, CDR2 FQNEAQ (reference sequence). This CDR3 is 13 amino acids long. The CDR3: CASSLTTVETQYF. Written as DNA, the CDR3 is TGTGCCAGCAGCTTAACGACCGTAGAGACCCAGTACTTC.

The chain employs TRBV5-1 and TRBJ1-2; D is possibly TRBD1 (6 bases). Germline V lookup: CDR1 SGHRS, CDR2 YFSETQ. This CDR3 has 12 amino acids. V dropped 4 bases and J dropped 8 bases, with 12 bases sitting between them. CDR3 sequence reads: CASSEGGDGYTF. The DNA of the CDR3 is TGCGCCAGCAGCGAGGGGGGAGACGGCTACACCTTC.

V gene TRBV7-7 combines with J gene TRBJ2-7, with unresolved D. This CDR3 has 15 residues. Per germline, CDR1 SSHAT and CDR2 FNYEAQ (reference sequence). Trimming stripped 7 bases from V and 1 base from J, with 17 bases between. CDR3 nucleotide sequence: TGTGCCAGCACCCGACCCCCTGAGGCTTCCTACGAGCAGTACTTC. Protein: CASTRPPEASYEQYF.

The chain carries TRBV5-4 and TRBJ2-7, with 12 bases matching TRBD1. The J segment lost 0 bases and the V segment lost 4 bases, leaving 2 bases of the junction unmatched. Germline CDR1 reads SGHNT; CDR2 reads YYREEE (reference sequence). This CDR3 contains 15 residues. The CDR3 loop is CASSPGQGASYEQYF. CDR3 in DNA: TGTGCCAGCAGCCCGGGACAGGGGGCCTCCTACGAGCAGTACTTC. The entire variable domain, with the rest obtained from reference TRBV5-4 and TRBJ2-7, is as follows: ETGVTQSPTHLIKTRGQQVTLRCSSQSGHNTVSWYQQALGQGPQFIFQYYREEENGRGNFPPRFSGLQFPNYSSELNVNALELDDSALYLCASSPGQGASYEQYFGPGTRLTVT.

The chain joins TRBV2 to TRBJ2-4; D assignment may be TRBD1 or TRBD2 (5 bases each). CDR3 size: 16 residues. Germline V gene data show CDR1 as SNHLY and CDR2 as FYNNEI. The V end lost 2 bases, the J end lost 0 bases, and 11 bases lay between the germline ends. The CDR3 DNA reads as TGTGCCAGCAGTGAATTGGGGACCCTAGCCAAAAACATTCAGTACTTC. This encodes CASSELGTLAKNIQYF.

The rearrangement links TRBV7-9 to TRBJ2-7, with 14 bases that match TRBD2. CDR1 and CDR2 from the germline V gene are SEHNR and FQNEAQ (reference sequence). The length of the CDR3 is 16 residues. The V gene end was trimmed by 5 bases and the J gene end by 3 bases; junction bases not matched to a gene: 6. CDR3 region: CASSQGLAGGNYEQYF. CDR3 DNA: TGTGCCAGCAGCCAAGGACTAGCGGGAGGAAACTACGAGCAGTACTTC.

This sequence joins TRBV13 and TRBJ2-7; 12 bases match TRBD2. V was pared by 0 bases and J by 2 bases, with 5 bases of the junction left unmatched. The CDR3 runs 17 residues. Germline-derived CDR1 and CDR2 are PRHDT and FYEKMQ (reference sequence). The CDR3 region has the DNA TGTGCCAGCAGCTTAGGCTTGGCTAGCGGGAGGGCCTACGAGCAGTACTTC. It codes for CASSLGLASGRAYEQYF.

This rearrangement joins TRBV27 to TRBJ1-5; weak D call: TRBD1 (6 bases). The germline V gene encodes CDR1 MNHEY and CDR2 SMNVEV (reference sequence). The CDR3 consists of 22 residues. Trimming shortened V by 5 bases and J by 0 bases, and 32 bases separated the two germline ends. CDR3 DNA: TGTGCCAGCAGTCCGAGCCCTTTAGGGGGGCCGTACACTAAATATAGCAATCAGCCCCAGCATTTT. Encoded protein: CASSPSPLGGPYTKYSNQPQHF.

The chain employs TRBV2 and TRBJ2-5; D is ambiguous. Trimming removed 2 bases from V and 5 bases from J, with 9 bases in between. Germline CDR1 and CDR2: SNHLY and FYNNEI. The CDR3 covers 13 residues. CDR3 nucleotides: TGTGCCAGCAGTGAATTCCGTTTTGAGACCCAGTACTTC. The encoded protein is CASSEFRFETQYF.

The J gene is TRBJ1-5, the V gene TRBV4-1; tentative D call: TRBD1 (6 bases). CDR1 is MGHRA and CDR2 is YSYEKL in the germline V gene. CDR3 length equals 14 residues. V was pared by 3 bases and J by 9 bases, with 15 bases between. The chain's CDR3 is CASSQGRGERPQHF. DNA of the CDR3: TGCGCCAGCAGCCAGGGAAGGGGGGAGAGGCCCCAGCATTTT.

This chain connects TRBV5-4 to TRBJ2-7; the D is unclear. CDR3 length: 11 residues. Germline assignment: CDR1 SGHNT and CDR2 YYREEE (reference sequence). Trimming stripped 5 bases from V and 7 bases from J, with 10 bases between. The CDR3 DNA sequence: TGTGCCAGCAGTGGGGTGGGTGAGCAGTACTTC. Its translation is CASSGVGEQYF.

This sequence joins TRBV5-1 and TRBJ2-7, with D perhaps being TRBD1 or TRBD2 (6 bases each). The CDR3 has 15 residues. Looked up from germline, CDR1 is SGHRS and CDR2 is YFSETQ. The ends were cut back, 4 bases at V and 5 bases at J, with 19 bases in the middle. The CDR3: CASSPGLPEGDEQYF. CDR3 DNA: TGCGCCAGCAGCCCTGGACTGCCGGAGGGGGACGAGCAGTACTTC.

This rearrangement joins TRBV4-2 to TRBJ2-7; unclear D gene. CDR3 length: 13 residues. Germline V lookup: CDR1 LGHNA, CDR2 YNFKEQ. The V end lost 1 base, the J end lost 2 bases, and 6 bases lay between the germline ends. In DNA form, the CDR3 reads TGTGCCAGCAGCCAAGTGTCGGCCTACGAGCAGTACTTC. This translates into CASSQVSAYEQYF.

This clone appeared a single time. The genes are TRBV27 and TRBJ2-7; D possibly uses TRBD1 or TRBD2 (5 bases each). V was clipped by 2 bases and J by 2 bases, with 10 bases between them. The CDR3 is 14 residues long. Germline values: CDR1 MNHEY, CDR2 SMNVEV (reference sequence). The DNA for the CDR3 is TGTGCCAGCAGTTTAGTGGGGGTTGCCTACGAGCAGTACTTC. Encoded protein: CASSLVGVAYEQYF.

This chain joins TRBV2 and TRBJ2-7; 8 bases match TRBD1. J gave up 2 bases and V 6 bases, and 12 bases lay outside the gene matches. CDR1 and CDR2 from the germline V gene are SNHLY and FYNNEI. This CDR3 has 16 residues. CDR3 nucleotide sequence: TGTGCCAGCAGCCGCGAACGGGACAGGATTCCCTACGAGCAGTACTTC. It translates to CASSRERDRIPYEQYF.

The sample holds a few counts of this clone. The V gene is TRBV27, the J gene TRBJ1-1; perhaps TRBD1 as D (6 bases). The V end lost 7 bases, the J end lost 2 bases, and 14 bases lay between the germline ends. This CDR3 spans 14 amino acids. The germline gives CDR1 MNHEY, CDR2 SMNVEV (reference sequence). The CDR3 spells CASTITGSNTEAFF. CDR3 in DNA: TGTGCCAGCACCATAACAGGGAGTAACACTGAAGCTTTCTTT.

The rearrangement uses TRBV28 and TRBJ1-2, with 7 bases lining up with TRBD1. Germline V lookup: CDR1 MDHEN, CDR2 SYDVKM. This CDR3 has 13 amino acids. V shed 5 bases and J 7 bases; nucleotides not matched to a gene: 7. The CDR3 DNA follows: TGTGCCAGCAGTGAGCCGGGGACAGTTGGCTACACCTTC. It yields the protein CASSEPGTVGYTF.